This T cell receptor (beta chain) comes out of a study of blood T cell repertoires in COVID-19. Clones were read by immunoSEQ multiplex PCR, and TCRdb kept only the in-frame ones, dropping some. The table shows around 700,000 clones, with 70% to 90% occurring only once. The CDR3 has 12 residues. Germline loops: CDR1 SGHDN, CDR2 FVKESK. The ends lost 4 bases at V and 5 bases at J; junction bases unmatched: 1. Sequences were obtained from peripheral blood. The receptor was isolated from a woman aged 18-30 years with acute or convalescent COVID-19. V gene TRBV14 combines with J gene TRBJ2-7, with 8 bases matching TRBD1. As DNA, the CDR3 is TGTGCCAGCAGCCCGACAGGGGACGAGCAGTACTTC. Protein: CASSPTGDEQYF. The variable domain in full, completed from reference TRBV14 and TRBJ2-7, reads EAGVTQFPSHSVIEKGQTVTLRCDPISGHDNLYWYRRVMGKEIKFLLHFVKESKQDESGMPNNRFLAERTGGTYSTLKVQPAELEDSGVYFCASSPTGDEQYFGPGTRLTVT.